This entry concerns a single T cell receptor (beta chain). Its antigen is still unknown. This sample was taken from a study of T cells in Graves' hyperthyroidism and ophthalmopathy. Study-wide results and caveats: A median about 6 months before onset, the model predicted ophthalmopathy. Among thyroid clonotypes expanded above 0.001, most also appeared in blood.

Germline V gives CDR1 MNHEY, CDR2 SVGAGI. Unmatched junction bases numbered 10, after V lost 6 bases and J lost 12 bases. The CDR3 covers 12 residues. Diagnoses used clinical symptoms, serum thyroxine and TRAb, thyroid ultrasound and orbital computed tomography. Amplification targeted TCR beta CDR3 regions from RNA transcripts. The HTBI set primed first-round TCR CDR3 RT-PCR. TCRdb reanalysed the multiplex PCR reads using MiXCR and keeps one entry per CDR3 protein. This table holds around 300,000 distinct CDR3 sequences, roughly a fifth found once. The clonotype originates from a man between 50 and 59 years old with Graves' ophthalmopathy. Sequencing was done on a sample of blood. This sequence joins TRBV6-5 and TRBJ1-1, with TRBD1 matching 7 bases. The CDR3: CASSLLQGLTFF. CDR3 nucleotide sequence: TGTGCCAGCAGCTTACTACAGGGGTTAACTTTCTTT.